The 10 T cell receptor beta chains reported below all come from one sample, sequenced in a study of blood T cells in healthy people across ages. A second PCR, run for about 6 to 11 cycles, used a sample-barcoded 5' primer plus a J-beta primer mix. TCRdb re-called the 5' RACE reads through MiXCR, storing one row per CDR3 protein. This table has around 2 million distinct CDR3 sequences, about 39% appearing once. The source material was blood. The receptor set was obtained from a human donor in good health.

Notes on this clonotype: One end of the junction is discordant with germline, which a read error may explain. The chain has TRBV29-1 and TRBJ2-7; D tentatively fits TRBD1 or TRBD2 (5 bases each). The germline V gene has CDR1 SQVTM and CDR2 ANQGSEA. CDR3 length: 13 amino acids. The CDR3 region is CSLAESGRGTQDF. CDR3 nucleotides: TGCAGCCTTGCTGAGTCAGGGCGTGGGACCCAGGACTTC.

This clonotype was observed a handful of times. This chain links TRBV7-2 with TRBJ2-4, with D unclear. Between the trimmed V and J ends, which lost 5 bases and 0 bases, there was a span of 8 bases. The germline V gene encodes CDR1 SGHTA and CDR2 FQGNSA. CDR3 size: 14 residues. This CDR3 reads CASSDSLAKNIQYF. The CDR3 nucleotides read TGTGCCAGCAGCGACTCTCTAGCCAAAAACATTCAGTACTTC.

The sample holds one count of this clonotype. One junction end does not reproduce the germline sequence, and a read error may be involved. CDR3 amino acids: CAGSQDGGRSDTQYF. The CDR3 region has the DNA TGCGCCGGCAGCCAAGATGGCGGCAGGTCAGATACGCAGTATTTT. The gene calls are TRBV4-3 and TRBJ2-3; no reliable D call. Germline V gene data show CDR1 as LGHNA and CDR2 as YSLEER. This CDR3 comprises 15 residues.

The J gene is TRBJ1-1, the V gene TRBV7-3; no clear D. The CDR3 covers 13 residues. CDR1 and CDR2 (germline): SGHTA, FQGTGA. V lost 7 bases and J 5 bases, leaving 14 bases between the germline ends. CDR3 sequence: CASKVERGTEAFF. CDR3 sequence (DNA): TGTGCCAGCAAGGTGGAGAGAGGAACTGAAGCTTTCTTT.

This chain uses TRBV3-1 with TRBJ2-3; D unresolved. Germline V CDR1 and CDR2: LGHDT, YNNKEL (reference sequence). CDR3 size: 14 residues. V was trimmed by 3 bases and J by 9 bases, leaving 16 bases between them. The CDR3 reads CASSHFPPATTQYF. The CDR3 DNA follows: TGTGCCAGCAGCCATTTCCCTCCAGCGACAACGCAGTATTTT.

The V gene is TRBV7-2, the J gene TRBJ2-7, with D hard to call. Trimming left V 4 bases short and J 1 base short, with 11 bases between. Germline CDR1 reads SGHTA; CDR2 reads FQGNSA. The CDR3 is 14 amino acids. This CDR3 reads CASSSPRVSYEQYF. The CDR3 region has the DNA TGTGCCAGCAGCTCGCCAAGGGTATCCTACGAGCAGTACTTC.

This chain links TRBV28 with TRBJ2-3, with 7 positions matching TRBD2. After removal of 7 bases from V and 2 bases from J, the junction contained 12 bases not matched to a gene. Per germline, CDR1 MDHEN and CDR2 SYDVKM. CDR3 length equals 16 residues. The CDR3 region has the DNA TGTGCCAGCACGGGTGGGGGGGGTTTTCCCACAGATACGCAGTATTTT. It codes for CASTGGGGFPTDTQYF.

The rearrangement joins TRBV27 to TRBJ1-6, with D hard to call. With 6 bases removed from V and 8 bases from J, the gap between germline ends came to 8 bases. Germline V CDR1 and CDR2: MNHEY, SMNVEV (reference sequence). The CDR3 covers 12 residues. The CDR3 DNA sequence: TGTGCCAGCAGCCGGGATTATTCACCCCTCCACTTT. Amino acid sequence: CASSRDYSPLHF.

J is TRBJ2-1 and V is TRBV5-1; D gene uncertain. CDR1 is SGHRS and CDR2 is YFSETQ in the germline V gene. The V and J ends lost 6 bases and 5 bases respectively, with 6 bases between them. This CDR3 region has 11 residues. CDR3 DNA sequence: TGCGCCAGCATGGTAGACAATGAGCAGTTCTTC. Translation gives CASMVDNEQFF.

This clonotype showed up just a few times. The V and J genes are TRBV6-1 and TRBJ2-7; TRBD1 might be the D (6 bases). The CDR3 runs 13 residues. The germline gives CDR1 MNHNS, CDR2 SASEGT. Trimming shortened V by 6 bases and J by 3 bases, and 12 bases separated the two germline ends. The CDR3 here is CASRDSALYEQYF. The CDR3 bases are TGTGCCAGCAGGGACAGTGCTCTCTACGAGCAGTACTTC.